Sequencing of this T cell receptor beta chain was carried out in a study of T-cell memory formation after mild COVID-19. Whole-study context: The study found TCR clusters largely donor specific. Whole-study results and caveats: Whether day 37 second-wave clones are SARS-CoV-2-specific was not confirmed.

A note on this clonotype: Its antigen is undetermined.

The CDR3 sequence is 13 residues long. With 4 bases removed from V and 4 bases from J, the gap between germline ends came to 10 bases. Germline V CDR1 and CDR2: SNHLY, FYNNEI. Each CDR3 protein gets one entry after TCRdb re-called the 5' RACE reads with MiXCR. This table holds hundreds of thousands of distinct CDR3 sequences, less than 25% found once. Sequenced: PBMCs or a T cell subset sorted from them (not recorded which). The TCR was taken from an adult woman who had mild COVID-19 (a few samples of this study predate the infection). Cell type and time point are not known. This chain uses TRBV2 with TRBJ1-2; D is unresolved. Here the CDR3 reads CASSAGSFYGYTF. The DNA for the CDR3 is TGTGCCAGCAGTGCCGGCAGCTTCTATGGCTACACCTTC.